Listed below are T cell receptor beta chains from one sample, sequenced in a study of blood T cell repertoires in COVID-19. Method: immunoSEQ multiplex PCR; TCRdb's copy keeps in-frame clones and lacks some. The sample comprises about 380,000 clones, 70% to 90% of which are singletons, and 1.2% rests with the top ten. Sequencing used PBMCs or T cells enriched from blood (not recorded which). Receptor source: a woman aged 18 to 35 who had recovered from COVID-19. CDR3s include the opening cysteine and the closing phenylalanine or tryptophan. Each record gives: CDR3 DNA, CDR3 protein, J gene, V gene, D gene. The D gene is left open where the match is weak.

DNA: TGTGCCAGCAGCTTAGGTTACGGGCAGGGTGGTATAGAAGCTTTCTTT
CDR3: CASSLGYGQGGIEAFF
J: TRBJ1-1
V: TRBV7-9
D: .

DNA: TGTGCCACCCGCGGGCGCTTAAGCTCCTACAATGAGCAGTTCTTC
CDR3: CATRGRLSSYNEQFF
J: TRBJ2-1
V: TRBV28
D: .

DNA: TGTGCCAGTAGAATACAACAGGGGTATCAGCCCCAGCATTTT
CDR3: CASRIQQGYQPQHF
J: TRBJ1-5
V: TRBV19
D: TRBD1

DNA: TGTGCCATCAGCGCCGACAGGGGCTATGGCTACACCTTC
CDR3: CAISADRGYGYTF
J: TRBJ1-2
V: TRBV10-3
D: TRBD1

DNA: TGTGCCAGCAGCCAACCGGACAGGGAGGAAAAACTGTTTTTT
CDR3: CASSQPDREEKLFF
J: TRBJ1-4
V: TRBV3-1/TRBV3-2
D: TRBD1

DNA: TGTGCCAGCTCACCCTCGACAGGTGGTTCCCTGAACACTGAAGCTTTCTTT
CDR3: CASSPSTGGSLNTEAFF
J: TRBJ1-1
V: TRBV18
D: .

DNA: TGTGCCAGCAGCTTTACGGCGGCCGGAAACACCATATATTTT
CDR3: CASSFTAAGNTIYF
J: TRBJ1-3
V: TRBV5-4
D: .

DNA: TGTGCCAGCAGCCGATGGGAGGGAGAAGAAAAACTGTTTTTT
CDR3: CASSRWEGEEKLFF
J: TRBJ1-4
V: TRBV4-2
D: .

DNA: TGTGCCAGCAGCTCCTCGAGGGATACGCAGTATTTT
CDR3: CASSSSRDTQYF
J: TRBJ2-3
V: TRBV11-2
D: .

DNA: TGTGCCAGCAGCTTAAGCGGGGGGGCCTGGGAGACCCAGTACTTC
CDR3: CASSLSGGAWETQYF
J: TRBJ2-5
V: TRBV7-3
D: TRBD2

DNA: TGTGCCAGCTCACCTCCAGGGGAAAACTATGGCTACACCTTC
CDR3: CASSPPGENYGYTF
J: TRBJ1-2
V: TRBV18
D: .

DNA: TGTGCCAGCAGCCCCCTCGGGGGGGGGATTTACTATGGCTACACCTTC
CDR3: CASSPLGGGIYYGYTF
J: TRBJ1-2
V: TRBV7-6
D: .

DNA: TGTGCCACCAGCAGAGACAGGCAGGGGGATGAGCAGTTCTTC
CDR3: CATSRDRQGDEQFF
J: TRBJ2-1
V: TRBV15
D: TRBD1

DNA: TGCGCCACCTTCGGACAGGGCACTGAAGCTTTCTTT
CDR3: CATFGQGTEAFF
J: TRBJ1-1
V: TRBV5-1
D: TRBD1

DNA: TGTGCCAGCAGTATGAGGGCTTATAATTCACCCCTCCACTTT
CDR3: CASSMRAYNSPLHF
J: TRBJ1-6
V: TRBV25-1
D: .

DNA: TGCGCCAGCAGCTTGGATTTAGCGACTAACTACGAGCAGTACTTC
CDR3: CASSLDLATNYEQYF
J: TRBJ2-7
V: TRBV5-1
D: .